This TCR beta chain was profiled in a study of blood T cells in healthy people across ages. In regard to this clonotype: The antigen remains unidentified.

Study results and limitations: Whereas aged donors had fewer naive CD4+ cells, long-lived donors had more of them and higher diversity.

The second PCR ran roughly 7 to 12 cycles with a sample-barcoded 5' primer and J-beta primers. Each cDNA molecule was tagged by a template-switch adaptor that had 12 random nucleotides. TCRdb itself ran the 5' RACE reads through MiXCR, one entry per CDR3 protein. The table has 1,300,000 or so distinct CDR3 sequences, 55% to 75% seen once. V was cut by 5 bases and J by 11 bases, with 15 bases left in between. From germline, CDR1 is DFQATT and CDR2 SNEGSKA (reference sequence). The CDR3 extends over 11 amino acids. Healthy Caucasian individuals from Russia aged about 6 to 95 were enrolled as donors. What was sequenced was blood. The chain is built from TRBV20-1 and TRBJ2-5; TRBD2 is a possible D gene (5 bases). The sequence was obtained from a man in his late teens or twenties in good health. DNA of the CDR3: TGCAGTGCTCTCGGTCGGGATGAGCAGTACTTC. Its protein is CSALGRDEQYF.